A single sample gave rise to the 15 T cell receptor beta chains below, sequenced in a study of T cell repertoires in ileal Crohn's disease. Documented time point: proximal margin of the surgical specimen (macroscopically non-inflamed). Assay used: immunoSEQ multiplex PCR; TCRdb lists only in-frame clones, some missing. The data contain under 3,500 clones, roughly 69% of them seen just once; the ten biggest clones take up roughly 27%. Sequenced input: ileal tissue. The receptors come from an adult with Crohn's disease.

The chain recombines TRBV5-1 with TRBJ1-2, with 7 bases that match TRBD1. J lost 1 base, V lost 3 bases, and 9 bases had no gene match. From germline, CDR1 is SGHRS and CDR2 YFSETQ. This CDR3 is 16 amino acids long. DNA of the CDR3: TGCGCCAGCAGCTCAGTTAGACAGGGCCTTAACTATGGCTACACCTTC. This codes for CASSSVRQGLNYGYTF.

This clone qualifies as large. CDR3 amino acids: CASSWGQGGTEAFF. The CDR3 DNA sequence: TGTGCCAGCAGCTGGGGACAGGGGGGGACTGAAGCTTTCTTT. The V and J genes are TRBV5-4 and TRBJ1-1; 11 bases fit TRBD1. The J segment lost 5 bases and the V segment lost 3 bases, leaving 3 bases of the junction unmatched. The CDR3 totals 14 residues. Germline V gene data show CDR1 as SGHNT and CDR2 as YYREEE (reference sequence).

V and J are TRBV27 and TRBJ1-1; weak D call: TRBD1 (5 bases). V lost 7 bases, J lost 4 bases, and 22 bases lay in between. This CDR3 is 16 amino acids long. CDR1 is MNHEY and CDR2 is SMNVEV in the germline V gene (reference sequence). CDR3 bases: TGTGCCAGCAAGAATCGCGATGGGGGTGAGGGCACTGAAGCTTTCTTT. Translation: CASKNRDGGEGTEAFF.

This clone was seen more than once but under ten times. The CDR3 nucleotides read TGTGCCAGCAGGGGCAGTAACTACGAGCAGTACGTC. Protein sequence: CASRGSNYEQYV. This chain joins TRBV6-1 and TRBJ2-7; D remains ambiguous. The germline CDR1 and CDR2 sequences are MNHNS and SASEGT. V lost 6 bases and J 3 bases, leaving 9 bases between the germline ends. This CDR3 comprises 12 residues.

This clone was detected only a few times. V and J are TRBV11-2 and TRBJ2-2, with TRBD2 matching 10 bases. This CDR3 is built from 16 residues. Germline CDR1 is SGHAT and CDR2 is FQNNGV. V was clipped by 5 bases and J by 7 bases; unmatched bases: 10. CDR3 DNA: TGTGCCAGCAGCCCAGCGGGGGGGACTAGCGTCGGGGAGCTGTTTTTT. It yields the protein CASSPAGGTSVGELFF.

This CDR3 reads CASSPQGSGKGDTQYF. CDR3 DNA: TGCGCCAGCAGCCCTCAGGGTAGCGGGAAGGGAGATACGCAGTATTTT. The chain joins TRBV5-1 to TRBJ2-3, with 8 bases aligning to TRBD2. After removal of 4 bases from V and 5 bases from J, the junction contained 12 bases not matched to a gene. Germline CDR1 reads SGHRS; CDR2 reads YFSETQ. The CDR3 sequence is 16 residues long.

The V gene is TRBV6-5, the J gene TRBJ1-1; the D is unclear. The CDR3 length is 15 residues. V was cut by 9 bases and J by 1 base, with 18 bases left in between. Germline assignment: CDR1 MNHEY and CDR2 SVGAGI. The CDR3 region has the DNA TGTGCCAGGAGCAGCTGGGCGGAATCGAACACTGAAGCTTTCTTT. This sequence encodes CARSSWAESNTEAFF.

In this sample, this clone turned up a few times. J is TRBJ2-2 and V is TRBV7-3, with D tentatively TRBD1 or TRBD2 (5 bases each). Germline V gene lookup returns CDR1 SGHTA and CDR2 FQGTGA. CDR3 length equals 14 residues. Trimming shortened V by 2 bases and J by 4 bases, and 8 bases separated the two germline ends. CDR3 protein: CASSLGGVTGELFF. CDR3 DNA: TGTGCCAGCAGCTTAGGGGGAGTCACCGGGGAGCTGTTTTTT.

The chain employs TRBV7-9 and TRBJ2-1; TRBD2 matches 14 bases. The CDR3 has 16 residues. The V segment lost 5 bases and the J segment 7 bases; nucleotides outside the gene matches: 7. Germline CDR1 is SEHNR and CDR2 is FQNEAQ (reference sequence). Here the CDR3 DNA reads TGTGCCAGCAGCCCGACTAGCGGGAGGGCCGGGAATGAGCAGTTCTTC. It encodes CASSPTSGRAGNEQFF.

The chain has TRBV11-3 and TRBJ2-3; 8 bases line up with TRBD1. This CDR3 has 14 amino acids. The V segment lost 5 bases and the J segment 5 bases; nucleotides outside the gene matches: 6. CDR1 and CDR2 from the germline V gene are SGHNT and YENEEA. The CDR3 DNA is TGTGCCAGCAGCCTCAGGGGGCGAGTAGATACGCAGTATTTT. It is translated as CASSLRGRVDTQYF.

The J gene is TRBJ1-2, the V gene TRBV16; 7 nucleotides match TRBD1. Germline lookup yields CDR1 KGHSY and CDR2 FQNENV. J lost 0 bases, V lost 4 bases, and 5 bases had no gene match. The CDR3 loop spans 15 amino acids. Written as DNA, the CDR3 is TGTGCCAGCAGCCCTGGGACAGCTCCTAACTATGGCTACACCTTC. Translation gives CASSPGTAPNYGYTF.

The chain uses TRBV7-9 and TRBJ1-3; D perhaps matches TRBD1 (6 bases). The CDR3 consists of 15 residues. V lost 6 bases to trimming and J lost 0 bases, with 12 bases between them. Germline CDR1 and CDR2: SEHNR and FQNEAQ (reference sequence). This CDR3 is CASSVSRGSGNTIYF. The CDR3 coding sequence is TGTGCCAGCAGTGTAAGCAGGGGCTCTGGAAACACCATATATTTT.

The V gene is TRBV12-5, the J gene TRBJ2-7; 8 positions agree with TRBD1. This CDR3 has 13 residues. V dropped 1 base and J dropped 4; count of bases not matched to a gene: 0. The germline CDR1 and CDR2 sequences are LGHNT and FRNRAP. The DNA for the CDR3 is TGTGCTAGTGGTTTGGACAGGGGGTACGAGCAGTACTTC. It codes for CASGLDRGYEQYF. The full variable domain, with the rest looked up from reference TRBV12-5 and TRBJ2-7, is DARVTQTPRHKVTEMGQEVTMRCQPILGHNTVFWYRQTMMQGLELLAYFRNRAPLDDSGMPKDRFSAEMPDATLATLKIQPSEPRDSAVYFCASGLDRGYEQYFGPGTRLTVT.

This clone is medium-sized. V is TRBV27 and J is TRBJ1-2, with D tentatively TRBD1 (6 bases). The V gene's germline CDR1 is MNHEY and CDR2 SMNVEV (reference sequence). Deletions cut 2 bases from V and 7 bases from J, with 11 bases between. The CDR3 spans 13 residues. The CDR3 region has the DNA TGTGCCAGCAGTTTAAGGAAGGGGGTTGGCTACACCTTC. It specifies CASSLRKGVGYTF.

DNA for the CDR3: TGTGCCAGCTCAAGGATGCCCTCCCAAGAGACCCAGTACTTC. It is translated as CASSRMPSQETQYF. This chain links TRBV2 with TRBJ2-5; D call uncertain. CDR3 size: 14 residues. The germline V gene encodes CDR1 SNHLY and CDR2 FYNNEI. V was pared by 8 bases and J by 1 base, with 14 bases between.